Following are 16 T cell receptor beta chains from one sample sequenced in a study of blood T cell repertoires in COVID-19 (TCRdb year 2020). The library was produced with the immunoSEQ multiplex PCR assay. Drawn from immuneACCESS, this table holds only the in-frame rearrangements with V and J called that TCRdb kept. Clones are partly lost; checked studies trace under half to an unresolved V gene and leave the rest unexplained. The sample records around 480,000 clones, about 91% of which are singletons. The ten biggest clones cover roughly 12% of the sample. Sequencing used peripheral blood. Receptor source: a woman aged 45-65 years with COVID-19, enrolled during active disease.

The chain uses TRBV5-5 and TRBJ1-4; 10 bases align to TRBD1. This CDR3 has 14 residues. With 3 bases clipped from V and 10 bases from J, the junction kept 6 bases outside the gene matches. The germline gives CDR1 SGHKS, CDR2 YYEKEE (reference sequence). Written as DNA, the CDR3 is TGTGCCAGCAGCTCCGGACAGGGGGTCGTAAAACTGTTTTTT. Its protein product is CASSSGQGVVKLFF.

The chain combines TRBV19 with TRBJ1-2, with 8 bases matching TRBD1. Germline V gene lookup returns CDR1 LNHDA and CDR2 SQIVND (reference sequence). This CDR3 has 15 amino acids. Losses at the gene ends were 8 bases for V and 0 bases for J; bases not matched to a gene: 8. The CDR3 region has the DNA TGTGCCAGTGGGGACAGGAGCCCCCCTAACTATGGCTACACCTTC. Protein: CASGDRSPPNYGYTF.

V and J are TRBV28 and TRBJ1-5, with D uncertain. Deletions cut 6 bases from V and 6 bases from J, with 15 bases between. The CDR3 is made up of 14 amino acids. Germline V gene lookup returns CDR1 MDHEN and CDR2 SYDVKM. The CDR3 here is CASSPTPAGQPQHF. The CDR3, as DNA: TGTGCCAGCAGCCCAACCCCGGCGGGTCAGCCCCAGCATTTT.

The chain uses TRBV5-1 and TRBJ1-1; TRBD1 matches at 8 bases. After removal of 4 bases from V and 3 bases from J, the junction contained 8 bases not matched to a gene. The CDR3 has 15 residues. Germline loops: CDR1 SGHRS, CDR2 YFSETQ. Here the CDR3 reads CASSPSATGDTEAFF. The CDR3 nucleotides read TGCGCCAGCAGCCCATCAGCGACAGGGGACACTGAAGCTTTCTTT.

The chain employs TRBV7-3 and TRBJ2-3; TRBD1 agrees at 9 bases. The ends lost 3 bases at V and 5 bases at J; junction bases unmatched: 3. Germline V gives CDR1 SGHTA, CDR2 FQGTGA. The CDR3 totals 14 residues. This CDR3 reads CASSFRDREDTQYF. DNA of the CDR3: TGTGCCAGCAGCTTTCGGGACAGGGAAGATACGCAGTATTTT.

The chain is built from TRBV28 and TRBJ1-1, with 8 nucleotides matching TRBD1. CDR1 MDHEN and CDR2 SYDVKM come from the germline V gene. Losses at the gene ends were 3 bases for V and 4 bases for J; bases not matched to a gene: 1. The CDR3 length is 13 residues. The chain's CDR3 is CASSFTGGTEAFF. DNA for the CDR3: TGTGCCAGCAGTTTTACAGGGGGCACTGAAGCTTTCTTT.

This chain links TRBV4-1 with TRBJ2-7, with TRBD1 matching 7 bases. The V gene end was trimmed by 4 bases and the J gene end by 2 bases; junction bases not matched to a gene: 5. This CDR3 spans 14 amino acids. Germline CDR1 and CDR2: MGHRA and YSYEKL. DNA of the CDR3: TGCGCCAGCAGCCGGCGACAGGGACCCTACGAGCAGTACTTC. Encoded protein: CASSRRQGPYEQYF.

Comments on this clone: Distinct nucleotide sequences in the sample also encode this CDR3. The chain uses TRBV12-3 or TRBV12-4 and TRBJ1-2, with TRBD1 as a possible D gene (6 bases). Trimming stripped 6 bases from V and 4 bases from J, with 9 bases between. This CDR3 spans 12 amino acids. The CDR3 DNA sequence: TGTGCCAGCAGCGAGGACAGCTATGGCTACACCTTC. It encodes CASSEDSYGYTF.

V and J are TRBV12-3 or TRBV12-4 and TRBJ1-1, with D possibly being TRBD1 (6 bases). With 6 bases removed from V and 4 bases from J, the gap between germline ends came to 12 bases. The CDR3 is 13 amino acids. The CDR3 sequence: CASRQGWSTEAFF. The CDR3 DNA reads TGTGCCAGCAGACAGGGTTGGAGCACTGAAGCTTTCTTT.

The chain couples TRBV9 to TRBJ1-2; 9 bases fit TRBD1. Germline loops: CDR1 SGDLS, CDR2 YYNGEE. The CDR3 runs to 15 residues. The junction had 7 bases not matched to a gene; V was cut back by 3 bases and J by 4 bases. The CDR3 DNA reads as TGTGCCAGCAGCGCGGGGCTGACAGGGGGCTATGGCTACACCTTC. Protein sequence: CASSAGLTGGYGYTF.

This sequence joins TRBV10-1 and TRBJ2-7; 9 bases align to TRBD1. The CDR3 covers 13 residues. Germline assignment: CDR1 WNHNN and CDR2 SYGVQD (reference sequence). V was pared by 10 bases and J by 2 bases, with 6 bases of the junction left unmatched. The CDR3 sequence: CAIRQGGPYEQYF. The CDR3 DNA is TGCGCCATCCGACAGGGGGGGCCCTACGAGCAGTACTTC.

This chain joins TRBV21-1 and TRBJ2-7; TRBD1, the D gene given by the table, was not confirmed from the DNA. TRBV21-1 is an annotated pseudogene. CDR3 length: 16 residues. DNA of the CDR3: TGTGCCAGCAGCAAAGGTTCAGGGGTGTGGGTCTACGAGCAGTACTTC. It yields the protein CASSKGSGVWVYEQYF.

This chain links TRBV6-1 with TRBJ1-5; unclear D gene. V lost 3 bases, J lost 1 base, and 4 bases lay in between. Germline CDR1 MNHNS, CDR2 SASEGT. This CDR3 is 13 amino acids long. CDR3 region: CASSDSSNQPQHF. The CDR3 bases are TGTGCCAGCAGTGATTCGAGCAATCAGCCCCAGCATTTT.

The DNA for the CDR3 is TGTGCCAGCAGTCTCTCGGAGACCCAGTACTTC. This codes for CASSLSETQYF. This chain joins TRBV3-1 (or the pseudogene TRBV3-2) and TRBJ2-5; the D is unclear. Trimming took 6 bases from V and 5 from J, leaving 7 bases between them. The germline V gene encodes CDR1 LGHDT and CDR2 YNNKEL (reference sequence). The CDR3 is 11 residues long.

The chain couples TRBV9 to TRBJ2-1, with D unclear. V was clipped by 0 bases and J by 7 bases, with 5 bases between them. Germline V gene lookup returns CDR1 SGDLS and CDR2 YYNGEE. The CDR3 covers 12 residues. CDR3 sequence: CASSVGENEQFF. The CDR3 bases are TGTGCCAGCAGCGTAGGTGAGAATGAGCAGTTCTTC.

V usage is TRBV25-1 and J usage is TRBJ2-7; TRBD1 aligns across 8 bases. Germline V CDR1 and CDR2: MGHDK, SYGVNS. The CDR3 loop spans 12 amino acids. The V and J ends lost 4 bases and 6 bases, in that order; junction bases with no gene match: 2. The CDR3 coding sequence is TGTGCCAGCAGTGGGGGACAGGTCGAGCAGTACTTC. Translated: CASSGGQVEQYF.